This TCR beta chain was sequenced for a study of shared clonotypes between healthy human individuals. Overall study findings and caveats: Large depth notwithstanding, sorted-subset sequencing proved incomplete by rarefaction. Clonotypes that were shared across a few donors made up approximately 5.1% of naive CD4 clonotypes.

About this clone itself: Its antigen remains unidentified.

V shed 0 bases, J shed 6 bases, and the junction held 1 base outside the gene matches. Germline V gene sequence: CDR1 GTSNPN, CDR2 SVGIG (reference sequence). The CDR3 is 12 residues long. An approximately 180 ng quantity of DNA, 32,000 or so T cell genomes, went into the sorted-subset replicate PCRs. Original processing methods: ImmunoSEQ yielded junction-only sequences lacking quality scores, so filtering differed. Here immunoSEQ multiplex PCR was the method, and the copy in TCRdb shows in-frame clones only, minus some. D and trimming were read from the DNA, whereas the V and J calls and clone size are those reported in that table. The sample contains 760,000 or so clones, just over 95% of which appear only once. CD45RO-negative, CCR7-selected cells formed the naive CD8 fraction, which excluded terminally differentiated effector memory CD45RA+ cells.

The sequence came from a man under 40 in good health. The chain couples TRBV30 to TRBJ2-7; 8 bases align to TRBD1. The sample taken for sequencing was naive CD8+ T cells sorted from blood. Here the CDR3 reads CAWSVTGGEQYF. The CDR3 DNA reads TGTGCCTGGAGTGTAACAGGGGGCGAGCAGTACTTC.